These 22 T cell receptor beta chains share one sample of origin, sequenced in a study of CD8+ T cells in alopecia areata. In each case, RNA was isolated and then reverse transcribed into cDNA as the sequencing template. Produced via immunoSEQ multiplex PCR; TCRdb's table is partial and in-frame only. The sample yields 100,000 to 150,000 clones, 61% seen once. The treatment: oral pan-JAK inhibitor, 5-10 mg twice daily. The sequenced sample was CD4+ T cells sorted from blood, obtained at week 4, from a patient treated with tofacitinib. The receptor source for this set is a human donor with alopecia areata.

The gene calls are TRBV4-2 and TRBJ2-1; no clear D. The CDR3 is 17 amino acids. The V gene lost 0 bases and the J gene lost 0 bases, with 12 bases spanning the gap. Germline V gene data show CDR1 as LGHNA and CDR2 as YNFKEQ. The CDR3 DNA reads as TGTGCCAGCAGCCAAGATCTGGCGTTGGACTCCTACAATGAGCAGTTCTTC. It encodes CASSQDLALDSYNEQFF.

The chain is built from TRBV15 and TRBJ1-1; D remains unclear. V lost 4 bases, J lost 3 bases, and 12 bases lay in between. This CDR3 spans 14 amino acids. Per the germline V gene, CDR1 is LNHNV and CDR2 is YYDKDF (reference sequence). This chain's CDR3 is CATSNPTRDTEAFF. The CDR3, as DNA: TGTGCCACCAGCAACCCCACGAGAGACACTGAAGCTTTCTTT.

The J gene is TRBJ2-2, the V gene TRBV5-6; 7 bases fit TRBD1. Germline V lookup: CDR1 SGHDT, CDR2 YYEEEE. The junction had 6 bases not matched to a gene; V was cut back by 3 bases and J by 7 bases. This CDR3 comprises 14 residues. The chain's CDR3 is CASSSTQGRGELFF. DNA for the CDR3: TGTGCCAGCAGCTCAACACAGGGGCGCGGGGAGCTGTTTTTT.

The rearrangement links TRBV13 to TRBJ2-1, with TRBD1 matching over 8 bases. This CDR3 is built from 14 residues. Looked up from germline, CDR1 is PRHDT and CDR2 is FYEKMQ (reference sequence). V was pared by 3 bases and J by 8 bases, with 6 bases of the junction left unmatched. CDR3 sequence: CASSLTGEWDEQFF. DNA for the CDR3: TGTGCCAGCAGCTTGACAGGGGAATGGGATGAGCAGTTCTTC.

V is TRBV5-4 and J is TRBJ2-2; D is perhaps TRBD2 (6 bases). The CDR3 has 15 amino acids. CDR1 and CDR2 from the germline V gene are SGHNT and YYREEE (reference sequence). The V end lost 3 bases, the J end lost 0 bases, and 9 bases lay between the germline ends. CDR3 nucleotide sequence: TGTGCCAGCAGCTCGGGACTGACGAACACCGGGGAGCTGTTTTTT. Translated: CASSSGLTNTGELFF.

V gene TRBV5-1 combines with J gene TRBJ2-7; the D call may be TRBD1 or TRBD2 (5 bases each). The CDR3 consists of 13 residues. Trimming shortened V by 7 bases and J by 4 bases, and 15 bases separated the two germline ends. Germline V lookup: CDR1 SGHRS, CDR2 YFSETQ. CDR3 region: CASGDGTAYEQYF. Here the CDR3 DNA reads TGCGCCAGCGGGGATGGGACCGCGTACGAGCAGTACTTC.

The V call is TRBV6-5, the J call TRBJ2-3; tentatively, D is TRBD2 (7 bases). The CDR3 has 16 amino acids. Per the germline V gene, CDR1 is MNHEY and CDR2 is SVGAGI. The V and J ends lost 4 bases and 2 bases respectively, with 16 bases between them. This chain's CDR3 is CASSSSGGRITDTQYF. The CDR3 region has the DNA TGTGCCAGCAGTTCGTCGGGGGGCCGGATCACAGATACGCAGTATTTT.

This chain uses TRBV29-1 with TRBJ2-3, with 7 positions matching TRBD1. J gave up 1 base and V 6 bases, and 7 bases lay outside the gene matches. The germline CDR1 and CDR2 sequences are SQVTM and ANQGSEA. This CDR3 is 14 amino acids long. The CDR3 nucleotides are TGCAGCGTGGCCAGGGGGACAGGCACAGATACGCAGTATTTT. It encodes CSVARGTGTDTQYF.

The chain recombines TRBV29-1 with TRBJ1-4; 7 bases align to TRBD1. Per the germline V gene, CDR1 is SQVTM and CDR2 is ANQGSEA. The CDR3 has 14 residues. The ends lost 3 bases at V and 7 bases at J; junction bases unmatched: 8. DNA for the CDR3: TGCAGCGTTGACATAGGGGGCGTGGGTGAAAAACTGTTTTTT. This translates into CSVDIGGVGEKLFF.

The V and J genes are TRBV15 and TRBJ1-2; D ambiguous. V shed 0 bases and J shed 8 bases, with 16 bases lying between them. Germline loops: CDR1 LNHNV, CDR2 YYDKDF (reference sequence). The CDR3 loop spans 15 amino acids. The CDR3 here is CATSRDRRQDRGYTF. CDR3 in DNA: TGTGCCACCAGCAGAGATCGTCGCCAGGATAGGGGCTACACCTTC.

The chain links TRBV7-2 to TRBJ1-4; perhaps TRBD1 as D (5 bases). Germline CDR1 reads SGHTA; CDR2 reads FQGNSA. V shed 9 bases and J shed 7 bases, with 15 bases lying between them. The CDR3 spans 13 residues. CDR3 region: CASNAGLGEKLFF. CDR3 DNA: TGTGCCAGTAACGCAGGGTTGGGTGAAAAACTGTTTTTT.

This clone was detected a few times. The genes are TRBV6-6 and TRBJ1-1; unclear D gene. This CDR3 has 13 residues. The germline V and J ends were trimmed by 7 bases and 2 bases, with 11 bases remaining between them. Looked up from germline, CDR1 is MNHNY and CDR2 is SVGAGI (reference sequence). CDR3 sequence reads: CASIYGSNTEAFF. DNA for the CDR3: TGTGCCAGCATCTACGGGTCAAACACTGAAGCTTTCTTT.

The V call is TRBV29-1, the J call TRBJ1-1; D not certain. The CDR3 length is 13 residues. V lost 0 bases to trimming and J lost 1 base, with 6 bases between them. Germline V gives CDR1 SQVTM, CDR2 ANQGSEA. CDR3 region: CSVEDVGNTEAFF. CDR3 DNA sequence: TGCAGCGTTGAAGATGTAGGGAACACTGAAGCTTTCTTT.

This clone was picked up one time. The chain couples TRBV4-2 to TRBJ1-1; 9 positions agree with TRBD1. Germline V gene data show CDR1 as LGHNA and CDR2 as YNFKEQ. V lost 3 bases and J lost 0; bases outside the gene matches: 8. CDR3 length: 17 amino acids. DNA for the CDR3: TGTGCCAGCAGCCACGCCGACAGGGGGGTCATGAACACTGAAGCTTTCTTT. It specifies CASSHADRGVMNTEAFF.

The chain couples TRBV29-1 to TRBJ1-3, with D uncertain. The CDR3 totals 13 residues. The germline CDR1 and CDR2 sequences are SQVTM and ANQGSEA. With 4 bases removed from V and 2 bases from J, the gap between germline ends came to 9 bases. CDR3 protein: CSVGGGPGNTIYF. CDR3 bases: TGCAGCGTTGGGGGAGGGCCTGGAAACACCATATATTTT.

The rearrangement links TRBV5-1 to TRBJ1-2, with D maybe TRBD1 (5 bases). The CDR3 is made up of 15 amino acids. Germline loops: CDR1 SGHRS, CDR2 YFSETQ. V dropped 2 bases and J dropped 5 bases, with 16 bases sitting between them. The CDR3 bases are TGCGCCAGCAGCTTAACCTCCGGGACGGTATATGGCTACACCTTC. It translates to CASSLTSGTVYGYTF.

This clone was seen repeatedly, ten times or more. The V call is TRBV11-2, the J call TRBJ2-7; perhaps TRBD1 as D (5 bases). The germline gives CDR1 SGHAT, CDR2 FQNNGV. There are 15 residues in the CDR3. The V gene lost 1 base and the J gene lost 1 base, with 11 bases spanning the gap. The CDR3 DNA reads TGTGCCAGCAGCTTAGGACAGAGCCCTTCCTACGAGCAGTACTTC. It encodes CASSLGQSPSYEQYF.

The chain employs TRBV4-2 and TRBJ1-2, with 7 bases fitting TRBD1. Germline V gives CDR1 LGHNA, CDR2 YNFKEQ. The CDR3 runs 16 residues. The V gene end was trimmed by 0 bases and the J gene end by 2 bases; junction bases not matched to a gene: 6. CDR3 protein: CASSQDTGASNYGYTF. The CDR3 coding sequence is TGTGCCAGCAGCCAAGATACAGGGGCCTCCAACTATGGCTACACCTTC.

The CDR3 DNA is TGTGCCAGCAGCGGACCCAGGGAGACTAGCACAGATACGCAGTATTTT. Its protein product is CASSGPRETSTDTQYF. The chain links TRBV9 to TRBJ2-3; tentatively, D is TRBD1 or TRBD2 (5 bases each). The germline CDR1 and CDR2 sequences are SGDLS and YYNGEE. The CDR3 sequence is 16 residues long. V was trimmed by 3 bases and J by 0 bases, leaving 14 bases between them. The full variable domain, its missing parts supplied by reference TRBV9 and TRBJ2-3, is DSGVTQTPKHLITATGQRVTLRCSPRSGDLSVYWYQQSLDQGLQFLIQYYNGEERAKGNILERFSAQQFPDLHSELNLSSLELGDSALYFCASSGPRETSTDTQYFGPGTRLTVL.

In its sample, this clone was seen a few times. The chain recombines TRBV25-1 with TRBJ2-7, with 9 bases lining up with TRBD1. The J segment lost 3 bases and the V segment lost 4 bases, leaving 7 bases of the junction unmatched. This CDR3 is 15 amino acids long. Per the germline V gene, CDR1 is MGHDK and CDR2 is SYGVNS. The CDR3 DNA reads TGTGCCAGCAGTGGGGACAGGGAAACAAGCTACGAGCAGTACTTC. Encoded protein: CASSGDRETSYEQYF.

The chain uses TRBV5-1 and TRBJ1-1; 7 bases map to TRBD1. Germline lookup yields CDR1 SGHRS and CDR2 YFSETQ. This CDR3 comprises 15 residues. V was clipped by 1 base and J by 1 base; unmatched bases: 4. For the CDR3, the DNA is TGCGCCAGCAGCTTGTCAGGGGGAGAGAACACTGAAGCTTTCTTT. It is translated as CASSLSGGENTEAFF.

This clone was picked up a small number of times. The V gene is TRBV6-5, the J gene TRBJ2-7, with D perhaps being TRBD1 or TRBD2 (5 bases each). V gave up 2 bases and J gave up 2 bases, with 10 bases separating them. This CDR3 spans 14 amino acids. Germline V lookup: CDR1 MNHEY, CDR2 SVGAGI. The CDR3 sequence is CASSYGTDAYEQYF. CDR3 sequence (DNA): TGTGCCAGCAGTTACGGGACCGACGCCTACGAGCAGTACTTC.